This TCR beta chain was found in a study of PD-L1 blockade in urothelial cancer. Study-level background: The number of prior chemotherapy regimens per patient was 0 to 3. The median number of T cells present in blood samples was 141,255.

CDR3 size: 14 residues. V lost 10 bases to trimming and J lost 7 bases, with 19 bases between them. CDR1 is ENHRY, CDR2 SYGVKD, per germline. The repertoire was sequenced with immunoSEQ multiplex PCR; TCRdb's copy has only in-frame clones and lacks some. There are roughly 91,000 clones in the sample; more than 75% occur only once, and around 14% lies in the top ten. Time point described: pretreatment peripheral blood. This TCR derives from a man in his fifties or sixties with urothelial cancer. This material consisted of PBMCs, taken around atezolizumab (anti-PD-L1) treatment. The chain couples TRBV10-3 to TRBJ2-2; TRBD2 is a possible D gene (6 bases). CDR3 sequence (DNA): TGTGCCACCGACAGCTACCAGGGAGGCGGGGAGCTGTTTTTT. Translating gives CATDSYQGGGELFF.